Following are 30 T cell receptor beta chains from one sample sequenced in a study of blood T cell repertoires in COVID-19. Generated by immunoSEQ multiplex PCR, the TCRdb table keeps only in-frame clones and is missing some. The table records some 250,000 clones, 70% to 90% of them present only once. The sequenced material came from peripheral blood. These receptors originate from a woman in her twenties or thirties who had recovered from COVID-19.

The chain recombines TRBV6-1 with TRBJ1-1, with a possible D match to TRBD1 (5 bases). V lost 3 bases and J lost 10, with 12 bases in between. CDR1 MNHNS and CDR2 SASEGT come from the germline V gene. The CDR3 runs to 12 residues. The CDR3: CASSDPGKGAFF. The CDR3 nucleotides are TGTGCCAGCAGTGATCCAGGGAAGGGAGCTTTCTTT.

The chain carries TRBV6-5 and TRBJ1-1, with 7 nucleotides matching TRBD1. Germline CDR1 and CDR2: MNHEY and SVGAGI. The CDR3 length is 13 residues. The ends lost 6 bases at V and 1 base at J; junction bases unmatched: 2. DNA for the CDR3: TGTGCCAGCAGACGACAGGGGAACACTGAAGCTTTCTTT. Translated: CASRRQGNTEAFF.

V and J are TRBV9 and TRBJ1-3, with TRBD1 matching 7 bases. Germline CDR1 SGDLS, CDR2 YYNGEE. J was trimmed by 0 bases and V by 4 bases; bases with no gene match: 7. This CDR3 comprises 16 residues. The CDR3 nucleotides are TGTGCCAGCAGCCTACAGGGGCGTCTCTCTGGAAACACCATATATTTT. Its translation: CASSLQGRLSGNTIYF.

This clone appeared a few times. The CDR3 coding sequence is TGTGCCAGCAGCGTATCGAGCCCCTCCTACGAGCAGTACTTC. Translation: CASSVSSPSYEQYF. V gene TRBV9 combines with J gene TRBJ2-7, with unresolved D. The CDR3 runs 14 residues. V was pared by 1 base and J by 0 bases, with 8 bases between. Germline assignment: CDR1 SGDLS and CDR2 YYNGEE.

The CDR3 protein is CASSSDRYNNQPQHF. The CDR3 DNA sequence: TGTGCCAGCAGTTCGGACAGGTATAACAATCAGCCCCAGCATTTT. The chain employs TRBV27 and TRBJ1-5, with TRBD1 identical over 7 bases. The J segment lost 3 bases and the V segment lost 4 bases, leaving 6 bases of the junction unmatched. Germline V gene data show CDR1 as MNHEY and CDR2 as SMNVEV (reference sequence). The CDR3 contains 15 residues.

This clone occurred a few times. This same CDR3 is encoded by further DNA sequences in the sample. The chain has TRBV5-1 and TRBJ2-7, with TRBD1 matching 8 bases. V gave up 3 bases and J gave up 4 bases; unmatched junction bases: 9. Per the germline V gene, CDR1 is SGHRS and CDR2 is YFSETQ. The length of the CDR3 is 15 residues. The CDR3 coding sequence is TGCGCCAGCAGCTCAAGACAGGGGCTTAGATACGAGCAGTACTTC. Translating gives CASSSRQGLRYEQYF.

The J gene is TRBJ2-7, the V gene TRBV2, with 7 nucleotides matching TRBD2. This CDR3 spans 13 amino acids. The germline V gene has CDR1 SNHLY and CDR2 FYNNEI. Trimming took 7 bases from V and 0 from J; bases not matched to a gene: 3. The CDR3 sequence is CASIRGDSYEQYF. The CDR3 DNA sequence: TGTGCCAGCATACGGGGGGACTCCTACGAGCAGTACTTC.

The V call is TRBV19, the J call TRBJ1-2; the D gene is possibly TRBD1 (6 bases). In germline, CDR1 is LNHDA, CDR2 SQIVND (reference sequence). Trimming removed 6 bases at V and 4 bases at J, with 9 bases between. CDR3 length: 12 amino acids. This CDR3 is CASSPDSYGYTF. The CDR3 region has the DNA TGTGCCAGTAGCCCGGACAGCTATGGCTACACCTTC.

The chain combines TRBV29-1 with TRBJ2-1; a possible D gene is TRBD2 (6 bases). CDR1 SQVTM and CDR2 ANQGSEA come from the germline V gene. CDR3 length: 11 amino acids. Written as DNA, the CDR3 is TGCAAAGGCGGAGGGTGGAATGAGCAGTTCTTC. It specifies CKGGGWNEQFF.

This chain uses TRBV19 with TRBJ2-7, with 11 positions matching TRBD2. The junction had 4 bases not matched to a gene; V was cut back by 3 bases and J by 3 bases. CDR1 is LNHDA, CDR2 SQIVND, per germline (reference sequence). This CDR3 is 15 amino acids long. The CDR3 here is CASSIRLAGSYEQYF. CDR3 in DNA: TGTGCCAGTAGTATTAGACTAGCGGGGAGCTACGAGCAGTACTTC.

V and J are TRBV7-9 and TRBJ1-4; 7 positions agree with TRBD1. This CDR3 has 16 residues. With 3 bases clipped from V and 7 bases from J, the junction kept 11 bases outside the gene matches. Per germline, CDR1 SEHNR and CDR2 FQNEAQ (reference sequence). CDR3 in amino acids: CASSLKQGSRGEKLFF. CDR3 DNA sequence: TGTGCCAGCAGCTTGAAACAGGGGAGTAGAGGTGAAAAACTGTTTTTT.

The chain couples TRBV10-3 to TRBJ2-1; D is possibly TRBD1 (6 bases). Germline CDR1 is ENHRY and CDR2 is SYGVKD. This CDR3 contains 14 residues. The ends were cut back, 6 bases at V and 5 bases at J, with 14 bases in the middle. Here the CDR3 DNA reads TGTGCCATCAGCCTTCTGGACAGAAACAATGAGCAGTTCTTC. Amino acids: CAISLLDRNNEQFF.

The chain links TRBV21-1 to TRBJ2-7; the table's TRBD1 call for D was not verified on the DNA. TRBV21-1 is labeled a pseudogene. There are 15 residues in the CDR3. The CDR3 DNA is TGTGCCAGCAGCGACGAGGGGACAGGGTCCTACGAGCAGTACTTC. Translating it yields CASSDEGTGSYEQYF.

The chain carries TRBV7-7 and TRBJ1-5; D might be TRBD1 (6 bases). Deletions cut 7 bases from V and 1 base from J, with 20 bases between. The CDR3 runs 17 residues. Germline loops: CDR1 SSHAT, CDR2 FNYEAQ (reference sequence). CDR3 region: CASTESRGPGSNQPQHF. The CDR3 DNA reads TGTGCCAGCACCGAATCCAGGGGCCCGGGGAGCAATCAGCCCCAGCATTTT.

V usage is TRBV5-1 and J usage is TRBJ2-3; D gene uncertain. V was shortened by 4 bases and J by 0 bases, with 9 bases between the two germline ends. CDR1 is SGHRS and CDR2 is YFSETQ in the germline V gene. The length of the CDR3 is 14 residues. CDR3 sequence (DNA): TGCGCCAGCAGCAACGATACTAGCACAGATACGCAGTATTTT. This encodes CASSNDTSTDTQYF.

This chain uses TRBV6-1 with TRBJ1-3; TRBD1 might be the D (5 bases). This CDR3 spans 18 amino acids. V lost 0 bases and J 4 bases, leaving 19 bases between the germline ends. Germline V gene lookup returns CDR1 MNHNS and CDR2 SASEGT. DNA for the CDR3: TGTGCCAGCAGTGAAGCGGTCTTCTGGGTCGGGGGAGGAAACACCATATATTTT. Amino acids: CASSEAVFWVGGGNTIYF.

In this sample, this clone turned up a few times. The chain uses TRBV6-2 or TRBV6-3 and TRBJ2-2; TRBD2 might be the D (7 bases). CDR3 length equals 16 residues. The germline V and J ends were trimmed by 0 bases and 4 bases, with 12 bases remaining between them. In germline, CDR1 is MNHEY, CDR2 SVGEGT. CDR3 region: CASSYSSGGPTGELFF. The CDR3 coding sequence is TGTGCCAGCAGTTACTCTTCGGGGGGCCCCACCGGGGAGCTGTTTTTT.

The chain has TRBV9 and TRBJ2-1, with 8 nucleotides matching TRBD1. V lost 3 bases, J lost 8 bases, and 7 bases stayed unmatched. This CDR3 region has 14 residues. Germline-derived CDR1 and CDR2 are SGDLS and YYNGEE. CDR3 nucleotide sequence: TGTGCCAGCAGCGCTGTCCAGGGGGCGGATGAGCAGTTCTTC. Translation: CASSAVQGADEQFF.

The chain combines TRBV5-1 with TRBJ2-2; possible D gene TRBD1, 6 bases. The germline CDR1 and CDR2 sequences are SGHRS and YFSETQ. The V end lost 0 bases, the J end lost 9 bases, and 9 bases lay between the germline ends. The CDR3 is 13 residues long. The CDR3 loop is CASSLAGARELFF. In DNA form, the CDR3 reads TGCGCCAGCAGCTTGGCAGGGGCGAGGGAGCTGTTTTTT.

The V and J genes are TRBV7-2 and TRBJ1-6, with 9 bases aligning to TRBD1. V dropped 6 bases and J dropped 8; count of bases not matched to a gene: 8. This CDR3 comprises 15 residues. CDR1 and CDR2 from the germline V gene are SGHTA and FQGNSA. The CDR3 loop reads CASRPPGQGYSPLHF. The CDR3 coding sequence is TGTGCCAGCAGGCCCCCGGGACAGGGTTATTCACCCCTCCACTTT.

Only a few counts were recorded for this clone. J is TRBJ2-2 and V is TRBV29-1; D call uncertain. This CDR3 has 14 residues. Germline loops: CDR1 SQVTM, CDR2 ANQGSEA. Between the trimmed V and J ends, which lost 5 bases and 5 bases, there was a span of 15 bases. This CDR3 reads CSVSPDLRTGELFF. The CDR3 nucleotides are TGCAGCGTTAGCCCAGACTTGAGGACCGGGGAGCTGTTTTTT.

The V gene is TRBV27, the J gene TRBJ2-3; 7 nucleotides line up with TRBD2. Germline assignment: CDR1 MNHEY and CDR2 SMNVEV (reference sequence). This CDR3 contains 17 residues. V dropped 4 bases and J dropped 3; count of bases not matched to a gene: 13. The CDR3 reads CASSSLPQAGSTDTQYF. DNA of the CDR3: TGTGCCAGCAGTTCCCTACCTCAAGCGGGGAGTACAGATACGCAGTATTTT.

This clone was picked up one time. The J gene is TRBJ2-4, the V gene TRBV7-9; 9 positions match TRBD2. Germline CDR1 SEHNR, CDR2 FQNEAQ (reference sequence). The CDR3 loop spans 17 amino acids. V trimming: 5 bases; J trimming: 4 bases; junction bases outside the gene matches: 12. The CDR3, as DNA: TGTGCCAGCAGCAGAGGTGACCCGGGACTAGCAAAAAACATTCAGTACTTC. Translating gives CASSRGDPGLAKNIQYF.

This chain joins TRBV4-2 and TRBJ2-7, with D tentatively TRBD2 (6 bases). V gave up 1 base and J gave up 2 bases, with 12 bases separating them. This CDR3 comprises 15 residues. CDR1 is LGHNA and CDR2 is YNFKEQ in the germline V gene. CDR3 nucleotides: TGTGCCAGCAGCCAAGTGGGGGGTAGGGCCTACGAGCAGTACTTC. It is translated as CASSQVGGRAYEQYF.

This chain uses TRBV7-9 with TRBJ2-1, with TRBD2 matching over 13 bases. Germline V gene lookup returns CDR1 SEHNR and CDR2 FQNEAQ (reference sequence). V was pared by 1 base and J by 8 bases, with 14 bases of the junction left unmatched. The CDR3 is 19 amino acids. The CDR3 nucleotides read TGTGCCAGCAGCTTAGTAGGACTAGCGGGGGCCTCCGAGGAGGATGAGCAGTTCTTC. Protein sequence: CASSLVGLAGASEEDEQFF.

This rearrangement joins TRBV5-1 to TRBJ2-5; TRBD1 matches 10 bases. CDR3 length equals 14 residues. J lost 5 bases, V lost 3 bases, and 4 bases had no gene match. Germline CDR1 reads SGHRS; CDR2 reads YFSETQ. CDR3 in amino acids: CASSSRGQGETQYF. CDR3 in DNA: TGCGCCAGCAGCTCGCGGGGACAGGGGGAGACCCAGTACTTC.

V is TRBV5-4 and J is TRBJ2-7; 8 bases line up with TRBD2. Trimming took 0 bases from V and 6 from J; bases not matched to a gene: 11. CDR1 and CDR2 (germline): SGHNT, YYREEE (reference sequence). This CDR3 contains 16 residues. The DNA of the CDR3 is TGTGCCAGCAGCTTGGGCGGGGCAGCGGGGGTAATCGAGCAGTACTTC. Encoded protein: CASSLGGAAGVIEQYF.

This chain connects TRBV7-9 to TRBJ1-4, with 7 bases matching TRBD1. V dropped 5 bases and J dropped 0; count of bases not matched to a gene: 3. The CDR3 is 15 amino acids. Germline loops: CDR1 SEHNR, CDR2 FQNEAQ (reference sequence). CDR3 nucleotide sequence: TGTGCCAGCAGCCGCGGACAGGCAACTAATGAAAAACTGTTTTTT. It translates to CASSRGQATNEKLFF.

CDR3 residues: CASSQDGNQETQYF. CDR3 bases: TGCGCCAGCAGCCAAGACGGGAACCAAGAGACCCAGTACTTC. The chain has TRBV4-1 and TRBJ2-5; perhaps TRBD2 as D (5 bases). Germline loops: CDR1 MGHRA, CDR2 YSYEKL. This CDR3 is built from 14 residues. Trimming pared 0 bases from V and 0 bases from J, leaving 5 bases between.

The chain employs TRBV7-5 and TRBJ1-1. TRBV7-5 corresponds to a pseudogene. The CDR3 extends over 17 amino acids. The CDR3 DNA is TGTGCCAGAAGCTCTTCCCCCGGGGGGGGCTCGAACACTGAAGCTTTCTTT. Encoded protein: CARSSSPGGGSNTEAFF.